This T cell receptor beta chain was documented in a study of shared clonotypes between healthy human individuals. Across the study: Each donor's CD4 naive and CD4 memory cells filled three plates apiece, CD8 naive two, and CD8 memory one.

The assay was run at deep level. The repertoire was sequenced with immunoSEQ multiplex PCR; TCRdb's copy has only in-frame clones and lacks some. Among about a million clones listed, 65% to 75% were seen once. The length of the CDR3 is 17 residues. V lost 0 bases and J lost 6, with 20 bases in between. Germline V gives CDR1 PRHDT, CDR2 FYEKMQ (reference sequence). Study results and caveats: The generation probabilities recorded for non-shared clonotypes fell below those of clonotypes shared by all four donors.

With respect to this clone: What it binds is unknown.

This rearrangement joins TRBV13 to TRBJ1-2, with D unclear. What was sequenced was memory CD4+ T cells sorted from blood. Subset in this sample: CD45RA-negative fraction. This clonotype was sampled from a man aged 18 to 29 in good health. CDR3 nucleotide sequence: TGTGCCAGCAGCTTAGGGAGACTCGGGAACCGACGGGATGGCTACACCTTC. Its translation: CASSLGRLGNRRDGYTF.